This T cell receptor beta chain derives from a study of CD8 T cells in ankylosing spondylitis. Broader study findings: Previous work reported some of these motif variants in the synovial fluid and blood of reactive arthritis. About eight highly homologous variants made up a TCR beta motif that seemed to typify ankylosing spondylitis blood. Disease-linked clones, CD8+, were relatively rare in peripheral blood. Matched synovial fluid from ankylosing spondylitis patients was reported to be enriched for disease-linked clones.

The table lists this clonotype with a few counts. What it recognizes is unknown. TCRdb called the 5' RACE reads again in MiXCR, with one record for every CDR3 protein. The repertoire holds about 750,000 distinct CDR3 sequences, with around 17% as singletons. CDR3 size: 12 residues. Germline CDR1 is SEHNR and CDR2 is FQNEAQ (reference sequence). The V and J ends lost 3 bases and 6 bases, in that order; junction bases with no gene match: 1. The sequencing sample was made of blood, either unsorted or a sorted T cell fraction (not recorded which). This clonotype was obtained from a male donor with ankylosing spondylitis. This chain links TRBV7-9 with TRBJ1-2; 7 positions agree with TRBD1. CDR3 DNA sequence: TGTGCCAGCAGCTTTACAGGGGATGGCTACACCTTC. Its translation: CASSFTGDGYTF.